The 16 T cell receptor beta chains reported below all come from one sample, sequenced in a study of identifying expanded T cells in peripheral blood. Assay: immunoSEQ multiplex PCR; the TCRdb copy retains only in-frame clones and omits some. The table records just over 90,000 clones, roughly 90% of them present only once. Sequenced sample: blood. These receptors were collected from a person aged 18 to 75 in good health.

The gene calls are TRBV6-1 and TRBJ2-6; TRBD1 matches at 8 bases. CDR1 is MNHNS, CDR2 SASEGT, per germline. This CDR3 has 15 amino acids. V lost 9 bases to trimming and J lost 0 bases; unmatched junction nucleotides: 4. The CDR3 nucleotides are TGTGCCAGAGGGACAGGAGACTCTGGGGCCAACGTCCTGACTTTC. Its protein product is CARGTGDSGANVLTF.

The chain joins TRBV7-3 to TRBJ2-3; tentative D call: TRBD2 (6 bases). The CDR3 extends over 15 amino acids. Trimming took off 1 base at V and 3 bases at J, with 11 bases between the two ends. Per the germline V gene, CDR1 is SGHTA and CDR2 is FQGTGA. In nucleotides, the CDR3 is TGTGCCAGCAGCTTAAGGGGACTCCAGACAGATACGCAGTATTTT. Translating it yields CASSLRGLQTDTQYF.

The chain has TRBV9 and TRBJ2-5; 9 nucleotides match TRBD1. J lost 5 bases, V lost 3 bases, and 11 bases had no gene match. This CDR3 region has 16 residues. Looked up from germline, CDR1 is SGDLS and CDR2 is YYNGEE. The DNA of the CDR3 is TGTGCCAGCAGCGCCAACAATGGACAGGGGATCGAGACCCAGTACTTC. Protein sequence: CASSANNGQGIETQYF.

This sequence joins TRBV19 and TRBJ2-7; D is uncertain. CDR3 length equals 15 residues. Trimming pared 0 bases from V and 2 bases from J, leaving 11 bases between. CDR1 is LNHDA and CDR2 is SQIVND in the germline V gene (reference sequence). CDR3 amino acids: CASSIEWTSPYEQYF. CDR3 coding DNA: TGTGCCAGTAGTATAGAGTGGACGAGTCCCTACGAGCAGTACTTC.

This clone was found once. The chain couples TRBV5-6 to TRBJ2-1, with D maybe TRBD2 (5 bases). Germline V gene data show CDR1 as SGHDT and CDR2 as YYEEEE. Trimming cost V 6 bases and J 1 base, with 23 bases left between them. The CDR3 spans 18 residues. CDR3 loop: CASIVFRAEGRSYNEQFF. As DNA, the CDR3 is TGTGCCAGCATAGTGTTCCGTGCCGAGGGCCGGTCCTACAATGAGCAGTTCTTC.

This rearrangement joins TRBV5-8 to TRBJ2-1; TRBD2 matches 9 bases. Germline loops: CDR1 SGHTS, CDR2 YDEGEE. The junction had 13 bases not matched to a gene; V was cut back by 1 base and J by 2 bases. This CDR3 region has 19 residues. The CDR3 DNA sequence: TGTGCCAGCAGCTTGAGTAAATTGTCTAGCGGGACCCCCTACAATGAGCAGTTCTTC. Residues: CASSLSKLSSGTPYNEQFF.

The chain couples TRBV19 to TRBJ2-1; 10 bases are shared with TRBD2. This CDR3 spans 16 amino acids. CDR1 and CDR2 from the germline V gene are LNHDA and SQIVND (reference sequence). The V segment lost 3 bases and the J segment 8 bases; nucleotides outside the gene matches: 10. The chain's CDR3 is CASSMDVAGGDHEQFF. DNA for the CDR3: TGTGCCAGTAGTATGGACGTAGCGGGAGGAGACCATGAGCAGTTCTTC.

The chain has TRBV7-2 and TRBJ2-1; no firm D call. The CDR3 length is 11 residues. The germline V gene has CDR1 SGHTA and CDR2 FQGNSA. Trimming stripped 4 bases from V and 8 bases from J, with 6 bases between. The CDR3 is CASSSVDEQFF. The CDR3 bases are TGTGCCAGCAGCTCAGTCGATGAGCAGTTCTTC.

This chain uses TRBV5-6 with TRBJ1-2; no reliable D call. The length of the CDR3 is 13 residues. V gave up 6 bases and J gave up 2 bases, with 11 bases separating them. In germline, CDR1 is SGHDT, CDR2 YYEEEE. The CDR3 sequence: CASILSANYGYTF. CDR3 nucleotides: TGTGCCAGCATCCTAAGTGCCAACTATGGCTACACCTTC.

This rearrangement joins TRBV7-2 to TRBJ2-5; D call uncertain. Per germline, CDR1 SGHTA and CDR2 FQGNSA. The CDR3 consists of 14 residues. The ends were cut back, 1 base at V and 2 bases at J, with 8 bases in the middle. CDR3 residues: CASSLDQQQETQYF. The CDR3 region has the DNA TGTGCCAGCAGCTTAGATCAGCAACAAGAGACCCAGTACTTC.

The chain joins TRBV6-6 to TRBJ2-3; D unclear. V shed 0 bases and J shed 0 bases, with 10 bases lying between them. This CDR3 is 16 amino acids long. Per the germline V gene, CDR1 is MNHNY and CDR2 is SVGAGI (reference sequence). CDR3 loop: CASSYSNSGSTDTQYF. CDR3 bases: TGTGCCAGCAGTTACTCGAACTCAGGCAGCACAGATACGCAGTATTTT.

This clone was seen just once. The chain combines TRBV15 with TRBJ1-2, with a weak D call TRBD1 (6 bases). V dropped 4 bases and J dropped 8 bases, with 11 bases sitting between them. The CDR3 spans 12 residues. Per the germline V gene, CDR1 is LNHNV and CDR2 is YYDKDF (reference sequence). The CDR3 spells CATSNREGGYTF. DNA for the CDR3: TGTGCCACCAGCAACAGGGAGGGCGGCTACACCTTC.

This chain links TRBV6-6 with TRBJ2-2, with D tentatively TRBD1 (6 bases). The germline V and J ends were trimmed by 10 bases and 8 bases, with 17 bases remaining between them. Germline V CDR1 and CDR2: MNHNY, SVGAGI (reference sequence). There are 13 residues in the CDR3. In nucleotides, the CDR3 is TGTGCCATCTCAACCCAGGGGCAGGGGGAGCTGTTTTTT. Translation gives CAISTQGQGELFF.

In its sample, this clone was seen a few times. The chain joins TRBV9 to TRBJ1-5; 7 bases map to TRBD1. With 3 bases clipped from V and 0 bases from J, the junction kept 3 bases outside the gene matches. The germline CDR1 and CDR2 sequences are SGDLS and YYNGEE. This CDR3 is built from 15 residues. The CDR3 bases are TGTGCCAGCAGCGAATCAGGGGGTAGCAATCAGCCCCAGCATTTT. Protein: CASSESGGSNQPQHF.

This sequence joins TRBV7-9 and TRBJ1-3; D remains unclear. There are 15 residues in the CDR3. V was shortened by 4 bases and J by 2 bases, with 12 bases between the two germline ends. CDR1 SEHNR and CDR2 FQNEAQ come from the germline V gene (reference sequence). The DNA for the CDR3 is TGTGCCAGCAGCTCCGACCGGATCCCTGGAAACACCATATATTTT. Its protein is CASSSDRIPGNTIYF. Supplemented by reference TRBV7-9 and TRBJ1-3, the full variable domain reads DTGVSQNPRHKITKRGQNVTFRCDPISEHNRLYWYRQTLGQGPEFLTYFQNEAQLEKSRLLSDRFSAERPKGSFSTLEIQRTEQGDSAMYLCASSSDRIPGNTIYFGEGSWLTVV.

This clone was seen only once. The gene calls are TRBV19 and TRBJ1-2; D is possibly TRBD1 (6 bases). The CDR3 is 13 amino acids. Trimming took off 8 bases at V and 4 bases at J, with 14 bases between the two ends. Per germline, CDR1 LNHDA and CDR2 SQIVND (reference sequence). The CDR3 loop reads CASRGGNLYGYTF. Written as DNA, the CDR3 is TGTGCCAGTCGAGGGGGTAATCTCTATGGCTACACCTTC.